The 10 T cell receptor beta chains below all came from one sample that was sequenced in a study of T-cell reconstitution after alpha-beta-depleted transplantation in children (dated by TCRdb to the mid-2010s). The method was PCR. The sample was run on an Illumina HiSeq 2500. TCR libraries were prepared with molecular barcoding, using unique molecular identifiers to normalize TCRbeta repertoire quantification. TCRdb cleaned the public reads at Q25 with fastp, built clones with MiXCR and kept in-frame beta chains. Each CDR3 protein appears once, grouped with its most common genes and DNA. The sample profile shows under 400,000 distinct CDR3 sequences; over 20% of them were found once. About a tenth of the sample is held by the ten biggest clonotypes. In the paper's terms, the treatment or condition label means: allogeneic hematopoietic cell transplantation with graft depleted of TCRalphabeta T cells and CD19 B cells.

Sequencing used PBMCs, mostly from graft donor cells, obtained 180 days after TCRalphabeta/CD19-depleted stem cell transplant. Receptor source: a male patient younger than 18 who had a stem cell transplant for acute lymphoblastic leukemia, so the T cells may come from the graft donor.

The chain combines TRBV7-7 with TRBJ1-2, with a possible D match to TRBD1 (6 bases). The germline gives CDR1 SSHAT, CDR2 FNYEAQ (reference sequence). Between the trimmed V and J ends, which lost 4 bases and 5 bases, there was a span of 20 bases. CDR3 length: 16 amino acids. CDR3 sequence reads: CASSWGWGRYLYGYTF. The DNA of the CDR3 is TGTGCCAGCAGCTGGGGGTGGGGGCGCTATTTATATGGCTACACCTTC.

This chain uses TRBV7-2 with TRBJ2-7, with 7 bases lining up with TRBD2. Trimming at V came to 5 bases and at J to 3 bases, leaving 7 bases not matched to a gene. The germline CDR1 and CDR2 sequences are SGHTA and FQGNSA. The CDR3 spans 14 residues. The CDR3 nucleotides read TGTGCCAGCAGCCCCCGGGGAGGGTACTACGAGCAGTACTTC. Translating it yields CASSPRGGYYEQYF.

This chain links TRBV6-1 with TRBJ2-6; 9 bases agree with TRBD1. The CDR3 contains 18 residues. CDR1 is MNHNS, CDR2 SASEGT, per germline. The V gene end was trimmed by 6 bases and the J gene end by 0 bases; junction bases not matched to a gene: 9. The CDR3, as DNA: TGTGCCAGCAGGGGACGGGACAGGGTACTCTCTGGGGCCAACGTCCTGACTTTC. This encodes CASRGRDRVLSGANVLTF.

The V call is TRBV5-1, the J call TRBJ2-2; D might be TRBD2 (5 bases). With 1 base removed from V and 8 bases from J, the gap between germline ends came to 9 bases. Germline CDR1 SGHRS, CDR2 YFSETQ. CDR3 size: 13 residues. The CDR3 DNA is TGCGCCAGCAGCTTGACCGGGATGGGGGAGCTGTTTTTT. Protein sequence: CASSLTGMGELFF.

This clonotype was seen a handful of times. This chain connects TRBV20-1 to TRBJ2-7, with 8 bases lining up with TRBD2. This CDR3 region has 14 residues. V lost 3 bases to trimming and J lost 0 bases; unmatched junction nucleotides: 4. From germline, CDR1 is DFQATT and CDR2 SNEGSKA (reference sequence). The CDR3 region is CSASGRGGSYEQYF. The CDR3 coding sequence is TGCAGTGCTAGCGGGAGGGGGGGCTCCTACGAGCAGTACTTC.

This chain uses TRBV4-1 with TRBJ2-2; 14 nucleotides line up with TRBD2. The CDR3 is 19 amino acids. From germline, CDR1 is MGHRA and CDR2 YSYEKL. V lost 1 base and J lost 6; bases outside the gene matches: 10. The DNA for the CDR3 is TGCGCCAGCAGCCAAGTACCGGGACTAGCGGGAGTATCACCCGGGGAGCTGTTTTTT. Its translation is CASSQVPGLAGVSPGELFF.

V and J are TRBV7-3 and TRBJ1-1; maybe TRBD1 (5 bases). Trimming pared 1 base from V and 3 bases from J, leaving 6 bases between. Per the germline V gene, CDR1 is SGHTA and CDR2 is FQGTGA. CDR3 length: 13 amino acids. In DNA, the CDR3 is TGTGCCAGCAGCTTAATCAGGGACACTGAAGCTTTCTTT. It codes for CASSLIRDTEAFF.

The V gene is TRBV15, the J gene TRBJ1-5; no clear D gene. Germline V gene sequence: CDR1 LNHNV, CDR2 YYDKDF (reference sequence). The CDR3 length is 12 residues. V was shortened by 5 bases and J by 5 bases, with 7 bases between the two germline ends. The CDR3 region is CATSSSHQPQHF. The CDR3 DNA sequence: TGTGCCACCAGCTCTAGTCATCAGCCCCAGCATTTT.

The genes are TRBV11-1 and TRBJ2-3, with no clear D. CDR1 SGHAT and CDR2 FQDESV come from the germline V gene (reference sequence). The CDR3 consists of 15 residues. V was pared by 3 bases and J by 1 base, with 11 bases between. CDR3 amino acids: CASSFVGSGTDTQYF. The CDR3 bases are TGTGCCAGCAGCTTCGTCGGGTCCGGCACAGATACGCAGTATTTT.

V is TRBV7-3 and J is TRBJ2-1, with D possibly TRBD1 on 6 matching bases. Trimming stripped 8 bases from V and 6 bases from J, with 20 bases between. This CDR3 spans 15 amino acids. From germline, CDR1 is SGHTA and CDR2 FQGTGA. CDR3 DNA sequence: TGTGCCAGCGCCCCCATCAGGGGACCCATCAATGAGCAGTTCTTC. Translation gives CASAPIRGPINEQFF.